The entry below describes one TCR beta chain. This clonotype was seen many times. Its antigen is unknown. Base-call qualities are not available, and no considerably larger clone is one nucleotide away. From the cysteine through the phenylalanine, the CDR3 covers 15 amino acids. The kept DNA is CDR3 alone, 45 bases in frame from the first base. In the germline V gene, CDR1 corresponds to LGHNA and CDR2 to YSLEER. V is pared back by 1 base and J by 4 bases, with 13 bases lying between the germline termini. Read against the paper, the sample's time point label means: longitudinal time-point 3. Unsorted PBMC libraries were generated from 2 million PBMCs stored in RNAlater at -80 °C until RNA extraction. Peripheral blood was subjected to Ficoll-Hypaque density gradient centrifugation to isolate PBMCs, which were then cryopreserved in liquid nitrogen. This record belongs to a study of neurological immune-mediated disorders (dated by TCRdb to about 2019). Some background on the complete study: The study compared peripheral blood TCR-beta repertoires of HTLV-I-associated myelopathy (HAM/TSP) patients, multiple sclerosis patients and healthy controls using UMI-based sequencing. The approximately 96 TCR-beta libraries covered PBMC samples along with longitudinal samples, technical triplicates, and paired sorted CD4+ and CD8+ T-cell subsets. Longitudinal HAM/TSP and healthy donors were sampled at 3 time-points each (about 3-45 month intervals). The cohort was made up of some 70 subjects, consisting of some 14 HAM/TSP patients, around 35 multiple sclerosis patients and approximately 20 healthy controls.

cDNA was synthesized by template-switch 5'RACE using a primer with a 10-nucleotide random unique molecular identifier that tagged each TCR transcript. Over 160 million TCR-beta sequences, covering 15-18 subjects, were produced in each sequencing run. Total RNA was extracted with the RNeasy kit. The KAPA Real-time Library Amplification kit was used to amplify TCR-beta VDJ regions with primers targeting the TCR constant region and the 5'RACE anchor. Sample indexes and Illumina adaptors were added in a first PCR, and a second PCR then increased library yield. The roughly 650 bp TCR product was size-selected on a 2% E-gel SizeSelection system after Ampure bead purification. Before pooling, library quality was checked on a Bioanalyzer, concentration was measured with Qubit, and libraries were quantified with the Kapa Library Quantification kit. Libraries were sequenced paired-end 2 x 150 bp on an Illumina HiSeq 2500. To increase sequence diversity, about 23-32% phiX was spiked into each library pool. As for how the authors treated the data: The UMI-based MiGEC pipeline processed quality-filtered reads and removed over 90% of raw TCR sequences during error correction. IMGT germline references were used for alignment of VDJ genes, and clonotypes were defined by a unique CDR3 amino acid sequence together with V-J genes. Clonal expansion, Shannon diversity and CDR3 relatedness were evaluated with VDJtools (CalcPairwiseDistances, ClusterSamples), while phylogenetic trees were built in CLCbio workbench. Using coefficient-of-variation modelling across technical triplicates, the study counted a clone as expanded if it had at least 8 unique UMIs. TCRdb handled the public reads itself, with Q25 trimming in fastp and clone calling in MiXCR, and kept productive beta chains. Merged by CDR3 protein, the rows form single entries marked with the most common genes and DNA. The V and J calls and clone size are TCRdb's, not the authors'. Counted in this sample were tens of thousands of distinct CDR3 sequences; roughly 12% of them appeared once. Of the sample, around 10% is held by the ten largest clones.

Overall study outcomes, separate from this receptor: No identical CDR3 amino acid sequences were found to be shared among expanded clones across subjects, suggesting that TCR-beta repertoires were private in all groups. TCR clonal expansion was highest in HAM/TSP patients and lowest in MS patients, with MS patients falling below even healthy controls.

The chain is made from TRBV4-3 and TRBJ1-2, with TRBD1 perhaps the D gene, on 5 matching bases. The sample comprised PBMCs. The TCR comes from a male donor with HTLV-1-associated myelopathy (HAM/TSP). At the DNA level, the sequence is TGCGCCAGCAGCCAAGTTGGGACGGGGATCTATGGCTACACCTTC. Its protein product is CASSQVGTGIYGYTF.